Included here is one T cell receptor (beta chain) sequence, with context. Its antigen is not identified. At the survey level, the v3.0 immunoSEQ assay was run. Profiling relied on immunoSEQ multiplex PCR, and the TCRdb table lists in-frame clones only, not all of them. The repertoire holds about 17,000 clones, with around 79% as singletons. This entry comes from a study of long-term antiretroviral therapy in people with HIV. General observations from the study: Repertoire composition at all time points was dominated by clones that had expanded before ART.

V was pared by 7 bases and J by 3 bases, with 13 bases between. Germline V CDR1 and CDR2: MNHEY, SVGAGI. CDR3 length equals 13 residues. All donors provided no fewer than one pre-ART and no fewer than two post-ART PBMC samples. The chain combines TRBV6-5 with TRBJ2-7; tentatively, D is TRBD2 (6 bases). The origin of this receptor is a man aged 30 to 39 with HIV. Sequencing used unsorted PBMCs, obtained at the start of antiretroviral therapy. The CDR3 DNA reads as TGTGCCAGCACCCGGGACTCCTACTACGAGCAGTACTTC. It yields the protein CASTRDSYYEQYF.